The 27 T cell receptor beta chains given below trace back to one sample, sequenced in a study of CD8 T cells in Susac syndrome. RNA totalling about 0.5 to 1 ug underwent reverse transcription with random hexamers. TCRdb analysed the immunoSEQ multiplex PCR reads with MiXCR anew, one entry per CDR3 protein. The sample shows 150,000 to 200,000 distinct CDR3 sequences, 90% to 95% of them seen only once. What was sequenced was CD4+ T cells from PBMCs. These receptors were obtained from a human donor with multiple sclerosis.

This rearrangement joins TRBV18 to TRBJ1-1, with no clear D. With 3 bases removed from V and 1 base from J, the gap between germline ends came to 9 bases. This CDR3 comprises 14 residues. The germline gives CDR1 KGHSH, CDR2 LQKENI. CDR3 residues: CASSPQPSNTEAFF. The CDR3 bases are TGTGCCAGCTCACCTCAACCTTCGAACACTGAAGCTTTCTTT.

CDR3 DNA sequence: TGTGCCAGCAGTTCGTGGACTAGCGGGAGTGACGAGCAGTACTTC. As protein: CASSSWTSGSDEQYF. The rearrangement uses TRBV27 and TRBJ2-7; 13 bases are a match to TRBD2. Germline lookup yields CDR1 MNHEY and CDR2 SMNVEV (reference sequence). The CDR3 has 15 residues. Trimming at V came to 4 bases and at J to 5 bases, leaving 5 bases not matched to a gene.

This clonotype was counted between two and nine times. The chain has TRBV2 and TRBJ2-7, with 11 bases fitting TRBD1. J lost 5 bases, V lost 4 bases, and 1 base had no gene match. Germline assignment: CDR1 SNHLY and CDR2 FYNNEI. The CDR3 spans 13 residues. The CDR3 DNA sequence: TGTGCCAGCAGTGGGGACAGGGGGGACGAGCAGTACTTC. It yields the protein CASSGDRGDEQYF.

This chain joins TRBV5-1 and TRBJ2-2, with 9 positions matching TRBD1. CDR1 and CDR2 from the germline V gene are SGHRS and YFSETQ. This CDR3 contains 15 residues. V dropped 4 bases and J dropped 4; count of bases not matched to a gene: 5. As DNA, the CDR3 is TGCGCCAGCAGCCACACAGGGGGCCGCACCGGGGAGCTGTTTTTT. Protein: CASSHTGGRTGELFF.

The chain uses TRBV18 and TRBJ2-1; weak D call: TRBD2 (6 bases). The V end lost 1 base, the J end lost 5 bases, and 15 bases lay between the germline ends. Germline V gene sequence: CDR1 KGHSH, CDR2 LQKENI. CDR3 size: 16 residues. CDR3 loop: CASSPLYGEEHNEQFF. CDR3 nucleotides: TGTGCCAGCTCACCACTCTACGGGGAGGAGCACAATGAGCAGTTCTTC.

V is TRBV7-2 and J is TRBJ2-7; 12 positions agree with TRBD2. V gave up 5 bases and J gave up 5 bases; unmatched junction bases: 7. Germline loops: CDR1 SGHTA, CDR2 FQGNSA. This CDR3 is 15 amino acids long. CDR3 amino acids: CASSQTTSGSHEQYF. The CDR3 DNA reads TGTGCCAGCAGCCAGACGACTAGCGGGAGCCACGAGCAGTACTTC.

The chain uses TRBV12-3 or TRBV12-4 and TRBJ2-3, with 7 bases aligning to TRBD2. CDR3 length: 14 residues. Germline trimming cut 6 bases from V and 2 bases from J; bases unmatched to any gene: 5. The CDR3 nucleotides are TGTGCCAGCAGAAGCGGGATCTACACAGATACGCAGTATTTT. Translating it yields CASRSGIYTDTQYF.

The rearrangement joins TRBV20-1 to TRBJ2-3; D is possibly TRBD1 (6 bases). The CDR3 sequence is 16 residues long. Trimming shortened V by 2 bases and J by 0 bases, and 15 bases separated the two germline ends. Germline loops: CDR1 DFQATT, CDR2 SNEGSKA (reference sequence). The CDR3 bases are TGCAGTGCTAGATCAGACAGGTCCTTTAGCACAGATACGCAGTATTTT. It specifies CSARSDRSFSTDTQYF.

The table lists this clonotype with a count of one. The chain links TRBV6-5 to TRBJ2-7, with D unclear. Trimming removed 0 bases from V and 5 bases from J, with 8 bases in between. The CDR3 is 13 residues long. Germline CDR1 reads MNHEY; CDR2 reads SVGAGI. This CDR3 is CASSYSGYHEQYF. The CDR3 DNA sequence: TGTGCCAGCAGTTACTCCGGGTACCACGAGCAGTACTTC.

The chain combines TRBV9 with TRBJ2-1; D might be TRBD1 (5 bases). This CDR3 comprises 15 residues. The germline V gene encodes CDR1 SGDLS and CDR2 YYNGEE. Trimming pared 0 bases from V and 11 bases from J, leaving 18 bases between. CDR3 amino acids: CASSVGPQAVQKQFF. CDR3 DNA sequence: TGTGCCAGCAGCGTAGGTCCACAGGCAGTCCAAAAGCAGTTCTTC.

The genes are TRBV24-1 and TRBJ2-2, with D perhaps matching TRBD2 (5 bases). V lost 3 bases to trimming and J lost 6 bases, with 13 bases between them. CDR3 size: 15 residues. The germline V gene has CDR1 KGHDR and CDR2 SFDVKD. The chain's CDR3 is CATSDLLAGAGELFF. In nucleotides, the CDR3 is TGTGCCACCAGTGATCTCCTAGCTGGGGCCGGGGAGCTGTTTTTT.

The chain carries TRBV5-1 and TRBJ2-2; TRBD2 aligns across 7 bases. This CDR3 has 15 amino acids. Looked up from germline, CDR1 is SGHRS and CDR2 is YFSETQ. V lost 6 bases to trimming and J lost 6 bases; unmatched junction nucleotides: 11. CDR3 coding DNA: TGCGCCAGCACCACTAATGCGGGAGCTCCCGGGGAGCTGTTTTTT. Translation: CASTTNAGAPGELFF.

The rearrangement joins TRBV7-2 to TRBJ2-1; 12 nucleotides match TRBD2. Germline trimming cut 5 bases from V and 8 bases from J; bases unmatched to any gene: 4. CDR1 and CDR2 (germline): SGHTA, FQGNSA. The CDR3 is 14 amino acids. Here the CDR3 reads CASSPTSGSDEQFF. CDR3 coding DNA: TGTGCCAGCAGCCCGACTAGCGGGAGCGATGAGCAGTTCTTC.

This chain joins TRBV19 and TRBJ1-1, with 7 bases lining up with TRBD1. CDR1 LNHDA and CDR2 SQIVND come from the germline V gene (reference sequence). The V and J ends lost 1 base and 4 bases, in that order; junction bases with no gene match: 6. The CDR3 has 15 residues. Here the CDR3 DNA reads TGTGCCAGTAGTATAGGTTTCAACAGGGGCACTGAAGCTTTCTTT. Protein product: CASSIGFNRGTEAFF.

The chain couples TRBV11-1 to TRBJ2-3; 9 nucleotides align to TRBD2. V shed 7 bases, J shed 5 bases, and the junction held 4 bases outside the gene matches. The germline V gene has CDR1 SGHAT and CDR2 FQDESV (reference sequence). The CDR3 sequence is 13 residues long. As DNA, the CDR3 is TGTGCCAGCAAGAGTAGCGGGGGAGATACGCAGTATTTT. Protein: CASKSSGGDTQYF.

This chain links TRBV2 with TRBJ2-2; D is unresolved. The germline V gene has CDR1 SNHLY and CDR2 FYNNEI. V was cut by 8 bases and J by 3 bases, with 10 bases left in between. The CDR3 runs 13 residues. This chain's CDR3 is CASSNVYTGELFF. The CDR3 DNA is TGTGCCAGCTCAAATGTCTACACCGGGGAGCTGTTTTTT.

As DNA, the CDR3 is TGTGCCAGCAGGTCAACTAGCGGGAGGCCCTACGAGCAGTACTTC. Translation: CASRSTSGRPYEQYF. The gene calls are TRBV5-6 and TRBJ2-7; 12 bases match TRBD2. The CDR3 totals 15 residues. Per the germline V gene, CDR1 is SGHDT and CDR2 is YYEEEE. The V and J ends lost 5 bases and 2 bases, in that order; junction bases with no gene match: 5.

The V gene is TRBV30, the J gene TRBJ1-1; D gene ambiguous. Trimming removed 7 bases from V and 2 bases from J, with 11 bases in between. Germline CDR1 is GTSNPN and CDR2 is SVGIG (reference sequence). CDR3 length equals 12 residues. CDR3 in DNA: TGTGCCTCCGGGCGACATAACACTGAAGCTTTCTTT. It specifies CASGRHNTEAFF.

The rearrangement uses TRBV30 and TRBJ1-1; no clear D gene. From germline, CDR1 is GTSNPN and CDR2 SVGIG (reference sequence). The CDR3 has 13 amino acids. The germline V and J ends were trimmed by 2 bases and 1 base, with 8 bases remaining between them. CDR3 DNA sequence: TGTGCCTGGAGTCTGGACCAGAACACTGAAGCTTTCTTT. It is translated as CAWSLDQNTEAFF.

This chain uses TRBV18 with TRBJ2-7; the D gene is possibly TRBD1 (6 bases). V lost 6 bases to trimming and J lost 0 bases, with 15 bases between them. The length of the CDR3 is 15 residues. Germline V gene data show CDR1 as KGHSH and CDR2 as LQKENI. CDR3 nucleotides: TGTGCCAGCTCCCCAGGACAGCAGACCTCCTACGAGCAGTACTTC. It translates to CASSPGQQTSYEQYF.

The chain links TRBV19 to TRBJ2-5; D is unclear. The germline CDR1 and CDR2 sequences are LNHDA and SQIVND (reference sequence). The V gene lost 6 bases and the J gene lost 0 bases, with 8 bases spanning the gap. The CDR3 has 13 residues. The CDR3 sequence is CASRSPNQETQYF. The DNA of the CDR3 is TGTGCCAGTAGATCCCCCAACCAAGAGACCCAGTACTTC. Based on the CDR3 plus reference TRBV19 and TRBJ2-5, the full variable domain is DGGITQSPKYLFRKEGQNVTLSCEQNLNHDAMYWYRQDPGQGLRLIYYSQIVNDFQKGDIAEGYSVSREKKESFPLTVTSAQKNPTAFYLCASRSPNQETQYFGPGTRLLVL.

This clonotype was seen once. DNA of the CDR3: TGTGCCACCACGGGGGGGCTGAGCTCCTACAATGAGCAGTTCTTC. Translated, it gives CATTGGLSSYNEQFF. This chain connects TRBV19 to TRBJ2-1; TRBD2 matches at 8 bases. CDR1 is LNHDA, CDR2 SQIVND, per germline (reference sequence). The CDR3 loop spans 15 amino acids. Germline trimming cut 10 bases from V and 0 bases from J; bases unmatched to any gene: 8.

CDR3 region: CASSAGRGIQPQHF. In nucleotides, the CDR3 is TGTGCCAGCAGCGCGGGACGGGGCATTCAGCCCCAGCATTTT. The genes are TRBV3-1 and TRBJ1-5, with TRBD1 as a possible D gene (5 bases). CDR3 size: 14 residues. The V gene's germline CDR1 is LGHDT and CDR2 YNNKEL (reference sequence). V gave up 5 bases and J gave up 6 bases, with 14 bases separating them.

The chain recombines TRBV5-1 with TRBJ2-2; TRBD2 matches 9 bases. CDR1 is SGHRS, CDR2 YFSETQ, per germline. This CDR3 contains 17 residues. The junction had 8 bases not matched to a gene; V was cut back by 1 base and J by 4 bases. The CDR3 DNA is TGCGCCAGCAGCTTGCTCATCCTAGCGGGGTCCACCGGGGAGCTGTTTTTT. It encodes CASSLLILAGSTGELFF.

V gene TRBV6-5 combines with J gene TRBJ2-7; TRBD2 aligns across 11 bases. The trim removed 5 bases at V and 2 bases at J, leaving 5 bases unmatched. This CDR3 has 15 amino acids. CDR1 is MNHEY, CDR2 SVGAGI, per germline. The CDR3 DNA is TGTGCCAGCAGTGTGACTAGCGGGATGACCTACGAGCAGTACTTC. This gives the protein CASSVTSGMTYEQYF.

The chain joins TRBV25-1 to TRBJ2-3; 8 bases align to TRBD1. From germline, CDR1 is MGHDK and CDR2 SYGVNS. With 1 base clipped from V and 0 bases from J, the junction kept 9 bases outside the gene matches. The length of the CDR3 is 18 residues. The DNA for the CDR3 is TGTGCCAGCAGTGAATTAGGGACAGGTGTTGCTAGCACAGATACGCAGTATTTT. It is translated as CASSELGTGVASTDTQYF.

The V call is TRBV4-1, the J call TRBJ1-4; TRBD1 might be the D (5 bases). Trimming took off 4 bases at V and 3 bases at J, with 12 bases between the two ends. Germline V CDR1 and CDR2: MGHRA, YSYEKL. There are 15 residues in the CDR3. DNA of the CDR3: TGCGCCAGCAGCCTGCAGGGAACTGCTAATGAAAAACTGTTTTTT. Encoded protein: CASSLQGTANEKLFF.